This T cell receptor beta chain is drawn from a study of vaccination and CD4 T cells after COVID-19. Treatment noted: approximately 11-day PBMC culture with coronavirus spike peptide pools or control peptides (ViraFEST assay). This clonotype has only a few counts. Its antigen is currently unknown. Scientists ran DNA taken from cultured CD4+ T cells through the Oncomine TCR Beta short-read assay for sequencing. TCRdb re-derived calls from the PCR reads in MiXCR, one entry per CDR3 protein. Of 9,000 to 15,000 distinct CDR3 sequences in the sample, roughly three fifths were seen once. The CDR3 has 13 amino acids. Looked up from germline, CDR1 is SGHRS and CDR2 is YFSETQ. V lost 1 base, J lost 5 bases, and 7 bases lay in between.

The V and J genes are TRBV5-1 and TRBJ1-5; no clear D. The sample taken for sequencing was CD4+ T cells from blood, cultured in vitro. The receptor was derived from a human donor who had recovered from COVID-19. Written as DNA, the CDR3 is TGCGCCAGCAGCTTGACAGCCGATCAGCCCCAGCATTTT. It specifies CASSLTADQPQHF.